The clone carrying this TCR beta chain was counted many times. Its antigen is unknown. This sample is drawn from a study of T-cell reconstitution after alpha-beta-depleted transplantation in children. Study-level points and caveats: One year post-transplant, T-cell counts and diversity were largely derived from T cells produced anew. Diversity of TCRbeta at day 60 was high in some patients, arising from surviving recipient T cells and thymic progenitors. Approximately two months post-transplant, alpha-beta T cells reportedly originated from several hundred expanded graft clones.

It was with unique molecular identifiers that the TCRbeta library was prepared. TCRdb re-called the PCR reads through MiXCR, storing one row per CDR3 protein. The profile covers approximately 300,000 distinct CDR3 sequences, with almost 8% appearing a single time and around 9.8% taken by the ten largest. The CDR3 has 18 residues. Germline V gene data show CDR1 as MNHNS and CDR2 as SASEGT. Trimming cost V 8 bases and J 2 bases; bases outside gene matches: 15. The clonotype was recovered from a female patient between 2 and 15 years old who had a stem cell transplant for Fanconi anemia, so the T cells may come from the graft donor. The V gene is TRBV6-1, the J gene TRBJ2-1, with 10 bases that match TRBD2. The starting material was peripheral blood, obtained 360 days after TCRalphabeta/CD19-depleted stem cell transplant. This CDR3 is CASLAGETGAHTYNEQFF. DNA for the CDR3: TGTGCCAGCCTAGCGGGGGAGACCGGGGCACACACCTACAATGAGCAGTTCTTC.